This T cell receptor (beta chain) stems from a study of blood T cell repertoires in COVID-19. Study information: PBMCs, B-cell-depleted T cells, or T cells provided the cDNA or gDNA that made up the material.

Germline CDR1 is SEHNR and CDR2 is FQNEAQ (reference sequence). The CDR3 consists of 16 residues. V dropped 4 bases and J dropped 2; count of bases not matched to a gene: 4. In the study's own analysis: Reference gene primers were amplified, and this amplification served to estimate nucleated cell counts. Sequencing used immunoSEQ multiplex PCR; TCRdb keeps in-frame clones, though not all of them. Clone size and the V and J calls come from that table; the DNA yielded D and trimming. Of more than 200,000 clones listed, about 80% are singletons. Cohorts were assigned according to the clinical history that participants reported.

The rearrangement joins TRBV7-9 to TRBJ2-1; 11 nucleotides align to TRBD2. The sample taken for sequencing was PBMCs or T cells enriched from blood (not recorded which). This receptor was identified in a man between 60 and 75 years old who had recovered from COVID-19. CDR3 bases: TGTGCCAGCAGCTCTTATAGCGGGGGGGCCTACAATGAGCAGTTCTTC. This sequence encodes CASSSYSGGAYNEQFF.